Detailed here is one TCR beta chain. Its antigen remains unknown. CDR3 length equals 17 residues. Deletions cut 5 bases from V and 2 bases from J, with 22 bases between. CDR1 and CDR2 from the germline V gene are SGHTA and FQGNSA. This sample was taken from a study of cytomegalovirus exposure and HLA in healthy donors. Study-wide results and limits: Donor immune exposure was known only as CMV serostatus. It was taken for granted in presence/absence analyses that sequencing depth across donors was roughly uniform. In a later analysis, HLA-associated TCR beta chains were more clonally expanded than equally common others. A reported reduction in N-insertions relative to the 666-donor mean was seen in an Asian-associated ancestry cluster in a later analysis.

With 60 Vbeta and 13 Jbeta primers, the PCR was carried out. Clones were sequenced by immunoSEQ multiplex PCR, and TCRdb holds only the in-frame ones, with some missing. The sample carries over 150,000 clones, around 80% recorded once. Sequencing input: PBMCs. The V call is TRBV7-2, the J call TRBJ2-7; TRBD1 might be the D (5 bases). This sequence was found in a woman aged 45-60 years in good health and CMV-seropositive. The CDR3 bases are TGTGCCAGCAGCGTCCTCAGGGTCACGCGGTTCACCTACGAGCAGTACTTC. This sequence encodes CASSVLRVTRFTYEQYF. The complete variable domain, with remaining parts taken from reference TRBV7-2 and TRBJ2-7, reads GAGVSQSPSNKVTEKGKDVELRCDPISGHTALYWYRQSLGQGLEFLIYFQGNSAPDKSGLPSDRFSAERTGGSVSTLTIQRTQQEDSAVYLCASSVLRVTRFTYEQYFGPGTRLTVT.